This record concerns one T cell receptor (beta chain) sequence. The antigen remains undetermined. No treatment of any kind had been given to any patient before thyroid surgery. These data come from a study of metastatic and nonmetastatic thyroid tumors. Trimming shortened V by 3 bases and J by 7 bases, and 13 bases separated the two germline ends. CDR3 size: 14 residues. General study findings and limits: It was reportedly found that TCR beta diversity was significantly higher in malignant thyroid tumors than in benign nodules, a difference seen in both blood and tumor samples.

As handled by the study authors: The authors used CDR3 differences across clinicopathological groups to build a distant-metastasis classifier for papillary thyroid cancer. TCRdb ran MiXCR on the PCR reads. The V and J calls reflect TCRdb's pipeline rather than the authors' work. The sample carries 24,000 or so clones, approximately 23% recorded once. Sequenced sample: tumor tissue. The chain recombines TRBV12-3 or TRBV12-4 with TRBJ1-5; a possible D gene is TRBD1 (6 bases). The clonotype was recovered from a female donor with papillary thyroid cancer or a benign thyroid nodule (not recorded which). Some clones in this sample may be carry-over from other donors' samples. CDR3 coding DNA: TGTGCCAGCAGTTTTGGGGGCGGAATCCAGCCCCAGCATTTT. Translated, it gives CASSFGGGIQPQHF.